A single sample is the source of the 30 T cell receptor beta chains below, sequenced in a study of T cells in localized non-small cell lung cancer. Clones were read by immunoSEQ multiplex PCR, and TCRdb kept only the in-frame ones, dropping some. The sample includes 55,000 to 65,000 clones, 85% to 90% of them seen just once. The sequencing used peripheral blood, collected before any cancer treatment. These receptors came from a man aged 40-75 years with stage I squamous cell lung carcinoma.

This clone was counted a few times. The chain links TRBV7-2 to TRBJ1-1; TRBD1 might be the D (5 bases). There are 13 residues in the CDR3. Trimming stripped 5 bases from V and 2 bases from J, with 9 bases between. Per germline, CDR1 SGHTA and CDR2 FQGNSA. The CDR3 reads CASSADRNTEAFF. CDR3 in DNA: TGTGCCAGCAGCGCCGACAGAAACACTGAAGCTTTCTTT.

The chain is built from TRBV4-3 and TRBJ1-4, with unresolved D. V was cut by 4 bases and J by 8 bases, with 26 bases left in between. The CDR3 is 18 residues long. Germline-derived CDR1 and CDR2 are LGHNA and YSLEER. CDR3 in DNA: TGCGCCAGCAGCCTAACCCCAAGGGCCCTAGGAGGGAACGAAAAACTGTTTTTT. Encoded protein: CASSLTPRALGGNEKLFF.

The chain couples TRBV28 to TRBJ2-7, with 8 bases fitting TRBD2. This CDR3 is built from 14 residues. Germline lookup yields CDR1 MDHEN and CDR2 SYDVKM. The CDR3 reads CAAVNSGKRYEQYF. CDR3 coding DNA: TGTGCAGCAGTAAATAGCGGGAAGCGCTACGAGCAGTACTTC.

The V call is TRBV28, the J call TRBJ1-5; 7 bases align to TRBD1. CDR3 length equals 16 residues. Germline V gene data show CDR1 as MDHEN and CDR2 as SYDVKM. The V segment lost 5 bases and the J segment 5 bases; nucleotides outside the gene matches: 12. DNA of the CDR3: TGTGCCAGCAGTACCGGTCGGCAGGGGGTGGATCAGCCCCAGCATTTT. Translation gives CASSTGRQGVDQPQHF.

J is TRBJ1-1 and V is TRBV10-2; tentative D call: TRBD1 (5 bases). Trimming shortened V by 6 bases and J by 4 bases, and 12 bases separated the two germline ends. The CDR3 is made up of 13 amino acids. Germline CDR1 WSHSY, CDR2 SAAADI. DNA of the CDR3: TGCGCCAGCAGACCCTTTCAGGGCACTGAAGCTTTCTTT. Translation: CASRPFQGTEAFF.

V gene TRBV7-9 combines with J gene TRBJ2-5; 9 positions match TRBD1. Germline trimming cut 5 bases from V and 5 bases from J; bases unmatched to any gene: 3. There are 13 residues in the CDR3. In germline, CDR1 is SEHNR, CDR2 FQNEAQ (reference sequence). Here the CDR3 DNA reads TGTGCCAGCAGCGTAGGGACAGGGGAGACCCAGTACTTC. The encoded protein is CASSVGTGETQYF.

The chain carries TRBV7-6 and TRBJ2-6; the D gene is possibly TRBD1 (5 bases). The V end lost 5 bases, the J end lost 2 bases, and 10 bases lay between the germline ends. CDR1 is SGHVS and CDR2 is FNYEAQ in the germline V gene. There are 15 residues in the CDR3. In DNA, the CDR3 is TGTGCCAGCAGCGTTCAGGGTCCTGGGGCCAACGTCCTGACTTTC. Its translation: CASSVQGPGANVLTF.

The chain has TRBV4-3 and TRBJ2-7; 7 bases agree with TRBD2. The CDR3 extends over 15 amino acids. Germline V lookup: CDR1 LGHNA, CDR2 YSLEER. The ends lost 3 bases at V and 5 bases at J; junction bases unmatched: 10. CDR3 sequence reads: CASSQGLGGKDEQYF. The CDR3 DNA sequence: TGCGCCAGCAGCCAGGGCCTGGGGGGGAAGGACGAGCAGTACTTC.

The V and J genes are TRBV19 and TRBJ2-7, with 8 bases aligning to TRBD1. The CDR3 extends over 15 amino acids. Trimming cost V 3 bases and J 4 bases; bases outside gene matches: 8. Germline lookup yields CDR1 LNHDA and CDR2 SQIVND (reference sequence). The CDR3 spells CASSILDRGGYEQYF. CDR3 bases: TGTGCCAGTAGTATCCTCGACAGGGGAGGTTACGAGCAGTACTTC.

This clone was seen more than once but under ten times. This rearrangement joins TRBV19 to TRBJ1-1, with D unclear. Per germline, CDR1 LNHDA and CDR2 SQIVND (reference sequence). The CDR3 has 12 residues. Trimming took 0 bases from V and 11 from J, leaving 10 bases between them. This CDR3 is CASSIDWKQAFF. CDR3 nucleotides: TGTGCCAGTAGTATAGATTGGAAACAGGCTTTCTTT.

About this clone itself: Relative to the germline gene, one junction end is altered; a read error may explain this. The genes are TRBV7-7 and TRBJ2-2; D remains unclear. Germline V gene sequence: CDR1 SSHAT, CDR2 FNYEAQ (reference sequence). The CDR3 is made up of 14 amino acids. The CDR3 nucleotides read TGTGCTAGCAGCTCGGACGAGAACACCGGGGAGCTGTTTTTT. Its translation is CASSSDENTGELFF.

The rearrangement joins TRBV28 to TRBJ2-7; perhaps TRBD2 as D (5 bases). This CDR3 is built from 16 residues. V gave up 4 bases and J gave up 0 bases, with 16 bases separating them. Germline CDR1 is MDHEN and CDR2 is SYDVKM. CDR3 nucleotide sequence: TGTGCCAGCAGTTCCTCTGATAAACTAGTCTCCTACGAGCAGTACTTC. It translates to CASSSSDKLVSYEQYF. Complete variable domain (other parts from reference TRBV28 and TRBJ2-7): DVKVTQSSRYLVKRTGEKVFLECVQDMDHENMFWYRQDPGLGLRLIYFSYDVKMKEKGDIPEGYSVSREKKERFSLILESASTNQTSMYLCASSSSDKLVSYEQYFGPGTRLTVT.

The chain joins TRBV20-1 to TRBJ2-5, with D hard to call. Per the germline V gene, CDR1 is DFQATT and CDR2 is SNEGSKA (reference sequence). This CDR3 contains 10 residues. The V end was cut by 3 bases, the J end by 5 bases, with 4 bases between. CDR3 DNA sequence: TGCAGTGCTAGTAAGGAGACCCAGTACTTC. Its translation: CSASKETQYF.

The chain is built from TRBV7-3 and TRBJ2-2; D is perhaps TRBD1 or TRBD2 (5 bases each). CDR1 is SGHTA, CDR2 FQGTGA, per germline. The CDR3 has 16 amino acids. The V end was cut by 5 bases, the J end by 7 bases, with 20 bases between. CDR3 loop: CASSPRTGYQGGELFF. The DNA of the CDR3 is TGTGCCAGCAGCCCTCGGACTGGGTATCAGGGCGGGGAGCTGTTTTTT.

The genes are TRBV28 and TRBJ1-1; D unclear. Trimming cost V 6 bases and J 1 base, with 9 bases left between them. CDR1 is MDHEN and CDR2 is SYDVKM in the germline V gene. The CDR3 has 13 residues. This CDR3 is CASSRPPNTEAFF. The CDR3 nucleotides are TGTGCCAGCAGCCGACCTCCGAACACTGAAGCTTTCTTT.

The chain carries TRBV6-5 and TRBJ2-1, with D uncertain. Between the trimmed V and J ends, which lost 0 bases and 7 bases, there was a span of 7 bases. Looked up from germline, CDR1 is MNHEY and CDR2 is SVGAGI. This CDR3 has 13 amino acids. The CDR3 protein is CASSYSGVNEQFF. The CDR3 DNA reads TGTGCCAGCAGTTACTCCGGCGTTAATGAGCAGTTCTTC.

The chain couples TRBV7-9 to TRBJ1-4; perhaps TRBD1 as D (5 bases). The CDR3 totals 15 residues. V was clipped by 5 bases and J by 0 bases, with 10 bases between them. Germline assignment: CDR1 SEHNR and CDR2 FQNEAQ (reference sequence). This chain's CDR3 is CASSPGDATNEKLFF. CDR3 DNA: TGTGCCAGCAGCCCGGGGGACGCAACTAATGAAAAACTGTTTTTT.

The gene calls are TRBV7-2 and TRBJ2-7; TRBD2 matches at 12 bases. CDR3 length equals 15 residues. V dropped 1 base and J dropped 5; count of bases not matched to a gene: 3. CDR1 is SGHTA, CDR2 FQGNSA, per germline. The CDR3 DNA follows: TGTGCCAGCAGCTTAGGGACTAGCGGGGCCAACGAGCAGTACTTC. As protein: CASSLGTSGANEQYF.

V usage is TRBV9 and J usage is TRBJ2-1; D is perhaps TRBD2 (6 bases). V lost 1 base and J 3 bases, leaving 11 bases between the germline ends. The CDR3 contains 15 residues. Germline CDR1 and CDR2: SGDLS and YYNGEE. As DNA, the CDR3 is TGTGCCAGCAGCGTATCGGGCGGGGTCTACAATGAGCAGTTCTTC. Its protein is CASSVSGGVYNEQFF.

The V gene is TRBV6-5, the J gene TRBJ1-6; no definite D call. V shed 2 bases and J shed 2 bases, with 7 bases lying between them. The CDR3 has 15 amino acids. The germline gives CDR1 MNHEY, CDR2 SVGAGI. DNA for the CDR3: TGTGCCAGCAGTTACACGGAGCCCTATAATTCACCCCTCCACTTT. This translates into CASSYTEPYNSPLHF.

The V and J genes are TRBV28 and TRBJ2-2; D tentatively reads TRBD1 or TRBD2 (5 bases each). Germline CDR1 is MDHEN and CDR2 is SYDVKM. The CDR3 runs to 17 residues. With 1 base removed from V and 3 bases from J, the gap between germline ends came to 15 bases. The DNA of the CDR3 is TGTGCCAGCAGTTTATACTTCGTGGGGGTACACACCGGGGAGCTGTTTTTT. It encodes CASSLYFVGVHTGELFF.

The chain employs TRBV4-1 and TRBJ2-2; no clear D. CDR3 size: 14 residues. Trimming took 3 bases from V and 4 from J, leaving 9 bases between them. Germline V gene data show CDR1 as MGHRA and CDR2 as YSYEKL. For the CDR3, the DNA is TGCGCCAGCAGCCAGGACCCATTCACCGGGGAGCTGTTTTTT. Translation gives CASSQDPFTGELFF.

This sequence joins TRBV7-2 and TRBJ1-5; TRBD1 might be the D (5 bases). The V gene's germline CDR1 is SGHTA and CDR2 FQGNSA. The CDR3 consists of 18 residues. Trimming removed 0 bases from V and 7 bases from J, with 22 bases in between. This chain's CDR3 is CASSLAEVGRDFGQPQHF. CDR3 coding DNA: TGTGCCAGCAGCTTAGCAGAGGTGGGCAGGGATTTTGGACAGCCCCAGCATTTT.

The chain is built from TRBV15 and TRBJ2-7; 7 bases are shared with TRBD1. This CDR3 comprises 15 residues. The ends lost 3 bases at V and 3 bases at J; junction bases unmatched: 8. The germline V gene has CDR1 LNHNV and CDR2 YYDKDF (reference sequence). The CDR3 DNA sequence: TGTGCCACCAGCAGTGTGTACAGGGGAGTCTACGAGCAGTACTTC. Protein: CATSSVYRGVYEQYF.

V is TRBV5-1 and J is TRBJ2-6; 7 bases align to TRBD2. V lost 0 bases to trimming and J lost 0 bases; unmatched junction nucleotides: 12. The CDR3 is 20 residues long. Germline V gene lookup returns CDR1 SGHRS and CDR2 YFSETQ. The CDR3 nucleotides read TGCGCCAGCAGCTTGGGGGAGGGCCCGAACCTCTACTCTGGGGCCAACGTCCTGACTTTC. It encodes CASSLGEGPNLYSGANVLTF. Full variable domain (missing parts from reference TRBV5-1 and TRBJ2-6): KAGVTQTPRYLIKTRGQQVTLSCSPISGHRSVSWYQQTPGQGLQFLFEYFSETQRNKGNFPGRFSGRQFSNSRSEMNVSTLELGDSALYLCASSLGEGPNLYSGANVLTFGAGSRLTVL.

The chain carries TRBV7-3 and TRBJ2-6, with D possibly TRBD1 on 5 matching bases. V was trimmed by 3 bases and J by 9 bases, leaving 15 bases between them. This CDR3 has 15 amino acids. CDR1 is SGHTA, CDR2 FQGTGA, per germline. CDR3 nucleotide sequence: TGTGCCAGCAGCTTGTACCAGGGTAGGAACAACGTCCTGACTTTC. It is translated as CASSLYQGRNNVLTF.

This chain uses TRBV28 with TRBJ1-5; D gene uncertain. This CDR3 is built from 13 residues. Germline V lookup: CDR1 MDHEN, CDR2 SYDVKM. V was clipped by 6 bases and J by 2 bases, with 8 bases between them. This chain's CDR3 is CASRGRRNQPQHF. CDR3 in DNA: TGTGCCAGCAGGGGAAGGCGCAATCAGCCCCAGCATTTT.

The rearrangement joins TRBV4-3 to TRBJ1-1, with D possibly TRBD1 on 6 matching bases. Trimming left V 0 bases short and J 5 bases short, with 13 bases between. The germline CDR1 and CDR2 sequences are LGHNA and YSLEER. The CDR3 runs 15 residues. The CDR3 region has the DNA TGCGCCAGCAGCCAAGACTACTCAGGGGAGACTGAAGCTTTCTTT. It encodes CASSQDYSGETEAFF.

The chain recombines TRBV19 with TRBJ1-4; maybe TRBD1 (5 bases). This CDR3 spans 15 amino acids. V lost 7 bases to trimming and J lost 5 bases, with 17 bases between them. Germline V gene data show CDR1 as LNHDA and CDR2 as SQIVND (reference sequence). The CDR3 DNA is TGTGCCAGTACGGTAGGCGGGGGGAAGAATGAAAAACTGTTTTTT. As protein: CASTVGGGKNEKLFF.

The CDR3 loop reads CASSEPGSSGRTEQFF. The DNA of the CDR3 is TGCGCCAGCAGTGAGCCTGGGAGTAGCGGGAGGACAGAGCAGTTCTTC. The gene calls are TRBV10-1 and TRBJ2-1, with 10 bases fitting TRBD2. The junction had 11 bases not matched to a gene; V was cut back by 2 bases and J by 10 bases. The germline V gene encodes CDR1 WNHNN and CDR2 SYGVQD (reference sequence). The CDR3 extends over 16 amino acids.